What follows are 22 T cell receptor beta chains derived from one specimen sequenced in a study of T cell responses to AZD1222 COVID-19 vaccine. Here immunoSEQ multiplex PCR was the method, and the copy in TCRdb shows in-frame clones only, minus some. The data contain about 160,000 clones, roughly 90% of them singletons. Specimen: peripheral blood, collected on day 0 of AZD1222 vaccination. These receptor sequences come from an adult in good health.

J is TRBJ2-7 and V is TRBV7-3, with D possibly TRBD2 on 5 matching bases. The germline V gene has CDR1 SGHTA and CDR2 FQGTGA. V was trimmed by 1 base and J by 3 bases, leaving 16 bases between them. There are 16 residues in the CDR3. CDR3 loop: CASSLSGGRGYYEQYF. In nucleotides, the CDR3 is TGTGCCAGCAGCTTAAGTGGTGGAAGAGGGTACTACGAGCAGTACTTC.

The gene calls are TRBV6-5 and TRBJ1-5; 9 bases map to TRBD1. V shed 6 bases, J shed 4 bases, and the junction held 4 bases outside the gene matches. The CDR3 length is 14 residues. In germline, CDR1 is MNHEY, CDR2 SVGAGI. The CDR3 loop is CASRGQGGNQPQHF. CDR3 in DNA: TGTGCCAGCAGGGGACAGGGAGGAAATCAGCCCCAGCATTTT.

This rearrangement joins TRBV18 to TRBJ2-7; D gene unclear. CDR1 is KGHSH, CDR2 LQKENI, per germline. The CDR3 sequence is 13 residues long. Trimming shortened V by 6 bases and J by 6 bases, and 15 bases separated the two germline ends. CDR3 in amino acids: CASSNSQTAEQYF. The DNA for the CDR3 is TGTGCCAGCTCGAATTCCCAGACGGCCGAGCAGTACTTC. Variable domain in full (rest from reference TRBV18 and TRBJ2-7): NAGVMQNPRHLVRRRGQEARLRCSPMKGHSHVYWYRQLPEEGLKFMVYLQKENIIDESGMPKERFSAEFPKEGPSILRIQQVVRGDSAAYFCASSNSQTAEQYFGPGTRLTVT.

J is TRBJ1-5 and V is TRBV27; the D gene is possibly TRBD1 (5 bases). The CDR3 contains 13 residues. Trimming pared 5 bases from V and 6 bases from J, leaving 11 bases between. Per germline, CDR1 MNHEY and CDR2 SMNVEV (reference sequence). The CDR3 DNA sequence: TGTGCCAGCAGTCCGGACACGGGTCAGCCCCAGCATTTT. This gives the protein CASSPDTGQPQHF.

The V and J genes are TRBV24-1 and TRBJ1-2; D perhaps matches TRBD1 (5 bases). This CDR3 spans 13 amino acids. V was shortened by 1 base and J by 4 bases, with 6 bases between the two germline ends. Germline lookup yields CDR1 KGHDR and CDR2 SFDVKD. This chain's CDR3 is CATSDLTGYGYTF. For the CDR3, the DNA is TGTGCCACCAGTGATTTAACAGGCTATGGCTACACCTTC.

The V and J genes are TRBV28 and TRBJ1-5, with 7 bases that match TRBD1. Germline V gives CDR1 MDHEN, CDR2 SYDVKM. The CDR3 loop spans 17 amino acids. V dropped 3 bases and J dropped 1; count of bases not matched to a gene: 9. This CDR3 reads CASSFPTGRGSNQPQHF. The CDR3 nucleotides read TGTGCCAGCAGTTTCCCGACAGGGCGGGGAAGCAATCAGCCCCAGCATTTT.

V gene TRBV5-1 combines with J gene TRBJ2-1, with 14 bases fitting TRBD2. There are 17 residues in the CDR3. The V and J ends lost 5 bases and 9 bases, in that order; junction bases with no gene match: 13. The V gene's germline CDR1 is SGHRS and CDR2 YFSETQ. CDR3 in DNA: TGCGCCAGCAGTTTTGGACTAGCGGGGGGCAGGAGTGGTGAGCAGTTCTTC. Translating gives CASSFGLAGGRSGEQFF.

V usage is TRBV25-1 and J usage is TRBJ1-1; no firm D call. The germline V gene has CDR1 MGHDK and CDR2 SYGVNS. V lost 2 bases and J 1 base, leaving 5 bases between the germline ends. The CDR3 runs to 13 residues. The CDR3 DNA reads as TGTGCCAGCAGTGAACCAGGGAACACTGAAGCTTTCTTT. Amino acids: CASSEPGNTEAFF.

To note about this clone: This CDR3 is also generated by other DNA sequences in the sample. V and J are TRBV5-4 and TRBJ1-6; possibly TRBD1 for D (6 bases). This CDR3 is 16 amino acids long. CDR1 is SGHNT and CDR2 is YYREEE in the germline V gene (reference sequence). V was pared by 5 bases and J by 0 bases, with 12 bases between. As DNA, the CDR3 is TGTGCCAGCAGTTCAGACAGGAGCTCCTATAATTCACCCCTCCACTTT. It specifies CASSSDRSSYNSPLHF.

V is TRBV11-2 and J is TRBJ1-5; maybe TRBD1 (5 bases). Trimming shortened V by 1 base and J by 1 base, and 5 bases separated the two germline ends. CDR1 is SGHAT and CDR2 is FQNNGV in the germline V gene. The CDR3 length is 14 residues. In nucleotides, the CDR3 is TGTGCCAGCAGCTTAGGGGACAGCAATCAGCCCCAGCATTTT. It encodes CASSLGDSNQPQHF.

In its sample, this clone was seen once. The chain employs TRBV10-3 and TRBJ1-5; D uncertain. CDR1 and CDR2 from the germline V gene are ENHRY and SYGVKD. Trimming removed 5 bases from V and 3 bases from J, with 5 bases in between. CDR3 length equals 12 residues. The CDR3 loop is CAISRTNQPQHF. In nucleotides, the CDR3 is TGTGCCATCAGTCGCACCAATCAGCCCCAGCATTTT.

The chain recombines TRBV5-3 with TRBJ1-5; D perhaps matches TRBD1 (5 bases). TRBV5-3 is an ORF, with its function uncertain. The germline V and J ends were trimmed by 7 bases and 2 bases, with 16 bases remaining between them. The CDR3 spans 15 residues. The CDR3 coding sequence is TGTGCCAGATTCCCGGCAGGGTTGGGCAATCAGCCCCAGCATTTT. This encodes CARFPAGLGNQPQHF.

This chain uses TRBV27 with TRBJ2-5, with TRBD2 identical over 7 bases. Per the germline V gene, CDR1 is MNHEY and CDR2 is SMNVEV (reference sequence). V was pared by 4 bases and J by 2 bases, with 4 bases of the junction left unmatched. The CDR3 is 14 residues long. CDR3 sequence reads: CASSSSSGQETQYF. CDR3 in DNA: TGTGCCAGCAGTTCGTCTAGCGGACAAGAGACCCAGTACTTC.

The V gene is TRBV19, the J gene TRBJ2-3, with 8 bases identical to TRBD1. With 6 bases clipped from V and 4 bases from J, the junction kept 12 bases outside the gene matches. The CDR3 is 16 residues long. Germline V gene lookup returns CDR1 LNHDA and CDR2 SQIVND (reference sequence). CDR3 sequence reads: CASRDGVRGRSDTQYF. The CDR3 DNA sequence: TGTGCCAGTAGAGATGGTGTCAGGGGGCGATCAGATACGCAGTATTTT.

CDR3 sequence reads: CASSVVPGRLSYEQYF. CDR3 bases: TGTGCCAGCAGCGTAGTCCCCGGACGTCTCTCCTACGAGCAGTACTTC. V gene TRBV7-2 combines with J gene TRBJ2-7; D remains unclear. The CDR3 length is 16 residues. The germline V and J ends were trimmed by 5 bases and 0 bases, with 17 bases remaining between them. Germline V lookup: CDR1 SGHTA, CDR2 FQGNSA.

Concerning this clone itself: Other nucleotide sequences in the sample specify the same CDR3. This sequence joins TRBV9 and TRBJ2-7, with 9 nucleotides matching TRBD1. Germline V CDR1 and CDR2: SGDLS, YYNGEE. There are 14 residues in the CDR3. J gave up 2 bases and V 0 bases, and 0 bases lay outside the gene matches. CDR3 sequence: CASSVGQGAYEQYF. The CDR3 DNA is TGTGCCAGCAGCGTAGGACAGGGGGCCTACGAGCAGTACTTC.

The chain couples TRBV29-1 to TRBJ1-2, with D hard to call. From germline, CDR1 is SQVTM and CDR2 ANQGSEA. The V and J ends lost 6 bases and 2 bases respectively, with 10 bases between them. The CDR3 extends over 12 amino acids. The CDR3 DNA reads TGCAGCGTCCACAACTTAAACTATGGCTACACCTTC. Amino acid sequence: CSVHNLNYGYTF.

The chain couples TRBV28 to TRBJ1-2; 9 bases align to TRBD1. This CDR3 comprises 14 residues. V dropped 5 bases and J dropped 8; count of bases not matched to a gene: 9. CDR1 and CDR2 (germline): MDHEN, SYDVKM. The CDR3 sequence: CASSPGQGSGGYTF. The CDR3 DNA sequence: TGTGCCAGCAGTCCGGGACAGGGTTCGGGCGGCTACACCTTC.

The CDR3 region is CASSGRTGTINNQPQHF. CDR3 sequence (DNA): TGTGCCAGCAGCGGACGGACAGGGACTATAAACAATCAGCCCCAGCATTTT. V usage is TRBV7-8 and J usage is TRBJ1-5; 8 nucleotides agree with TRBD1. Germline CDR1 reads SGHVS; CDR2 reads FQNEAQ. The CDR3 is made up of 17 amino acids. J lost 3 bases, V lost 5 bases, and 12 bases had no gene match.

CDR3 DNA: TGTGCCAGCAGTTACAAACTAGCGGAACGATTGGATACGCAGTATTTT. Residues: CASSYKLAERLDTQYF. This chain joins TRBV6-5 and TRBJ2-3, with 8 bases matching TRBD2. Germline assignment: CDR1 MNHEY and CDR2 SVGAGI. With V trimmed by 2 bases and J by 6 bases, 10 bases remained unmatched. The CDR3 length is 16 residues.

This chain joins TRBV3-1 (or the pseudogene TRBV3-2) and TRBJ2-5; no reliable D call. The CDR3 is made up of 12 amino acids. The ends were cut back, 3 bases at V and 2 bases at J, with 4 bases in the middle. In germline, CDR1 is LGHDT, CDR2 YNNKEL (reference sequence). DNA of the CDR3: TGTGCCAGCAGCCATTTACAAGAGACCCAGTACTTC. Protein sequence: CASSHLQETQYF.

The CDR3 DNA reads as TGTGCCAGCAGCCTCGACAGAAATCGGAACACTGAAGCTTTCTTT. Amino acid sequence: CASSLDRNRNTEAFF. This chain uses TRBV7-6 with TRBJ1-1; tentative D call: TRBD1 (5 bases). V dropped 5 bases and J dropped 1 base, with 14 bases sitting between them. This CDR3 is built from 15 residues. In germline, CDR1 is SGHVS, CDR2 FNYEAQ.